These T cell receptor beta chains were read from a single sample in a study of cytomegalovirus exposure and HLA in healthy donors. The method was immunoSEQ multiplex PCR; TCRdb's version includes in-frame clones alone and lacks a portion of them. Of about 220,000 clones listed, 75% to 90% were seen once; the top ten hold 0.71%. Sequenced material: PBMCs. The source is a boy between 2 and 15 years old in good health and CMV-seronegative. CDR3s leave out the opening cysteine and the closing phenylalanine or tryptophan. Expanded clones get a size class; other rows say once, few or many, or leave the size out.

J gene: TRBJ2-1
clone size: NA
V gene: TRBV4-1
CDR3 protein: ASSPSRGSPYNEQF

J gene: TRBJ1-2
clone size: few
V gene: TRBV12-5
CDR3 protein: ASALEGNYGYT

J gene: TRBJ2-5
clone size: NA
V gene: TRBV11-3
CDR3 protein: ASSRPGQGKETQY

J gene: TRBJ2-1
clone size: NA
V gene: TRBV5-1
CDR3 protein: ASSLGTSGRRTDEQF

J gene: TRBJ1-2
clone size: few
V gene: TRBV5-4
CDR3 protein: ASGGEIRGDGYT

J gene: TRBJ2-7
clone size: NA
V gene: TRBV5-1
CDR3 protein: ASSWGLAADTYEQY

J gene: TRBJ1-1
clone size: NA
V gene: TRBV30
CDR3 protein: AWSLAPGNTEAF

J gene: TRBJ2-1
clone size: once
V gene: TRBV29-1
CDR3 protein: SVDDSSYNEQF

J gene: TRBJ1-4
clone size: NA
V gene: TRBV7-9
CDR3 protein: ASSGRQGADEKLF

J gene: TRBJ2-2
clone size: NA
V gene: TRBV9
CDR3 protein: ASSSSPGVSGELF

J gene: TRBJ2-1
clone size: NA
V gene: TRBV6-6
CDR3 protein: ASNAGLAERGF

J gene: TRBJ2-5
clone size: once
V gene: TRBV5-6
CDR3 protein: ASSLVWGAGVMKETQY

J gene: TRBJ1-2
clone size: NA
V gene: TRBV2
CDR3 protein: ASRRTQGQVLNYGYT

J gene: TRBJ2-7
clone size: NA
V gene: TRBV6-1
CDR3 protein: ASSDWTSATYEQY

J gene: TRBJ2-7
clone size: few
V gene: TRBV27
CDR3 protein: ASSPLTGGEQY

J gene: TRBJ1-1
clone size: NA
V gene: TRBV27
CDR3 protein: ASSSHPILETGSGGYTEAF

J gene: TRBJ2-3
clone size: NA
V gene: TRBV5-4
CDR3 protein: ASSSNRVLGTDTQY

J gene: TRBJ1-3
clone size: NA
V gene: TRBV9
CDR3 protein: ASSTRLSGNTIY

J gene: TRBJ1-2
clone size: NA
V gene: TRBV6-5
CDR3 protein: ASSYSPTDWSYGYT

J gene: TRBJ2-3
clone size: NA
V gene: TRBV12-5
CDR3 protein: ASGPSYGGSTDTQY

J gene: TRBJ1-1
clone size: NA
V gene: TRBV19
CDR3 protein: ASSMDSPPGTEAF

J gene: TRBJ2-3
clone size: NA
V gene: TRBV27
CDR3 protein: ASSLEGSGGRTDTQY

J gene: TRBJ2-3
clone size: NA
V gene: TRBV6-5
CDR3 protein: ASSYRVRTDTQY

J gene: TRBJ1-1
clone size: NA
V gene: TRBV6-1
CDR3 protein: ASSMGQFMNTEAF

J gene: TRBJ2-7
clone size: NA
V gene: TRBV19
CDR3 protein: ASSLALNYEQY

J gene: TRBJ2-1
clone size: NA
V gene: TRBV11-3
CDR3 protein: ASSSPLTSAEIDEQF

J gene: TRBJ2-4
clone size: NA
V gene: TRBV29-1
CDR3 protein: SVERQGVGLSLAKNIQY

J gene: TRBJ2-7
clone size: NA
V gene: TRBV29-1
CDR3 protein: SFRQGPYEQY

J gene: TRBJ2-3
clone size: NA
V gene: TRBV7-7
CDR3 protein: ASSLGQGGGTDTQY

J gene: TRBJ2-3
clone size: NA
V gene: TRBV2
CDR3 protein: ASRLAGSTERTQY

J gene: TRBJ2-1
clone size: NA
V gene: TRBV9
CDR3 protein: ASSVEAASGGAEQF

J gene: TRBJ2-5
clone size: NA
V gene: TRBV7-2
CDR3 protein: ASSPWGAGGPRETQY

J gene: TRBJ2-2
clone size: NA
V gene: TRBV6-6
CDR3 protein: ASSYGGQGLTGELF

J gene: TRBJ2-2
clone size: NA
V gene: TRBV18
CDR3 protein: ASSPPTGVDTGELF

J gene: TRBJ2-3
clone size: NA
V gene: TRBV5-8
CDR3 protein: ASSLAGTSGGDTQY

J gene: TRBJ2-2
clone size: once
V gene: TRBV5-1
CDR3 protein: ASSLVQVTGELF

J gene: TRBJ2-1
clone size: NA
V gene: TRBV5-1
CDR3 protein: ASSLATGIAGGGYNEQF

J gene: TRBJ2-3
clone size: NA
V gene: TRBV5-4
CDR3 protein: ASSLVTVSTDTQY

J gene: TRBJ2-1
clone size: NA
V gene: TRBV7-6
CDR3 protein: ASSTGLAGEQF

J gene: TRBJ2-1
clone size: NA
V gene: TRBV6-1
CDR3 protein: ASSELLGGQGLYNEQF

J gene: TRBJ2-1
clone size: few
V gene: TRBV10-1
CDR3 protein: ASTPGQGRNEQF

J gene: TRBJ1-5
clone size: NA
V gene: TRBV29-1
CDR3 protein: SVGDYQQPQH